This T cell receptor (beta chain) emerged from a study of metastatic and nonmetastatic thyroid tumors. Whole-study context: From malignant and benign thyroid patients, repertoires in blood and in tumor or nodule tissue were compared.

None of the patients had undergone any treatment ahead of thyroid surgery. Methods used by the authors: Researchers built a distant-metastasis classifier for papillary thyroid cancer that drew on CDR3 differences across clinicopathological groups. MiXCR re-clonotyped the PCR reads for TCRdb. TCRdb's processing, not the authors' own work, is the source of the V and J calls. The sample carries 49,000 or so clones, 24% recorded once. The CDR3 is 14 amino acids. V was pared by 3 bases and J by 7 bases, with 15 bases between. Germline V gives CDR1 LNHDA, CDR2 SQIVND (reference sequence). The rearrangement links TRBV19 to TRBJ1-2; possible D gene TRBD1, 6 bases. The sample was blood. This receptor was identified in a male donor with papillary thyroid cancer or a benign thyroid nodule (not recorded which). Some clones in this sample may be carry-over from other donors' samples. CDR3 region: CASSITGHSSGYTF. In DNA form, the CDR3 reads TGTGCCAGTAGTATTACAGGGCATTCCTCTGGCTACACCTTC.